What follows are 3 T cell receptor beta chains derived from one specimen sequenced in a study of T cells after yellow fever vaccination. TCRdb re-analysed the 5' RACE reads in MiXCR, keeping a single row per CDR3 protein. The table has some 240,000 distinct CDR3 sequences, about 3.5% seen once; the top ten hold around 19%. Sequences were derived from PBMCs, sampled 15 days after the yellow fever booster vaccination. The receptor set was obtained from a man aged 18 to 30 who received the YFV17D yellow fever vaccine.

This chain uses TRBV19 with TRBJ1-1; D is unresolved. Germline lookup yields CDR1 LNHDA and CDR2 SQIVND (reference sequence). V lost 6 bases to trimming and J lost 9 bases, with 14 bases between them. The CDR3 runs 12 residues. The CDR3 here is CASRSKTMQAFF. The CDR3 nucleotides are TGTGCCAGTAGATCGAAGACGATGCAAGCTTTCTTT.

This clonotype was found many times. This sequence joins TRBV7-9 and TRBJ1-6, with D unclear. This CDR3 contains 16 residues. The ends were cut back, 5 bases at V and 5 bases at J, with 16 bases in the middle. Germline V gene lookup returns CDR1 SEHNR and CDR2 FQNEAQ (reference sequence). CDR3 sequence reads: CASSQSPGPDNSPLHF. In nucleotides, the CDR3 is TGTGCCAGCAGCCAAAGCCCGGGTCCTGATAATTCACCCCTCCACTTT.

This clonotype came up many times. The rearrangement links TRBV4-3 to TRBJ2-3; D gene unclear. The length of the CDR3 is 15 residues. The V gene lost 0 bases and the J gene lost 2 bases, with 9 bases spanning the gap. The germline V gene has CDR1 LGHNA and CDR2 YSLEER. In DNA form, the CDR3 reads TGCGCCAGCAGCCAAGACGGGCAGAACACAGATACGCAGTATTTT. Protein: CASSQDGQNTDTQYF.